These 16 T cell receptor beta chains originate from one sample sequenced in a study of T cell responses to AZD1222 COVID-19 vaccine. The assay was immunoSEQ multiplex PCR, and TCRdb's table has in-frame clones only and misses some. The sample has 150,000 to 200,000 clones, less than 95% seen once. This specimen was peripheral blood, taken on day 0 of AZD1222 vaccination. The receptors shown here come from an adult in good health.

V is TRBV18 and J is TRBJ1-3, with 9 bases matching TRBD1. The length of the CDR3 is 16 residues. Germline loops: CDR1 KGHSH, CDR2 LQKENI. V trimming: 2 bases; J trimming: 4 bases; junction bases outside the gene matches: 6. CDR3: CASSPWDRVAGNTIYF. The CDR3 nucleotides are TGTGCCAGCTCACCATGGGACAGGGTTGCAGGAAACACCATATATTTT.

J is TRBJ1-1 and V is TRBV14; tentatively, D is TRBD1 (5 bases). The length of the CDR3 is 12 residues. Germline CDR1 SGHDN, CDR2 FVKESK. Trimming stripped 4 bases from V and 8 bases from J, with 11 bases between. CDR3 in DNA: TGTGCCAGCAGCCGTTCAGGGAAGGAAGCTTTCTTT. Its protein product is CASSRSGKEAFF. The full variable domain, with the rest looked up from reference TRBV14 and TRBJ1-1, is EAGVTQFPSHSVIEKGQTVTLRCDPISGHDNLYWYRRVMGKEIKFLLHFVKESKQDESGMPNNRFLAERTGGTYSTLKVQPAELEDSGVYFCASSRSGKEAFFGQGTRLTVV.

The rearrangement uses TRBV19 and TRBJ1-2; the D is unclear. The V end lost 9 bases, the J end lost 0 bases, and 23 bases lay between the germline ends. CDR1 is LNHDA and CDR2 is SQIVND in the germline V gene (reference sequence). The CDR3 is 17 residues long. The CDR3 sequence: CASLASGSGPTNYGYTF. CDR3 DNA sequence: TGTGCCAGCCTCGCTTCTGGCTCAGGACCTACTAACTATGGCTACACCTTC.

CDR3 amino acids: CATREGGFGGRNSPLHF. As DNA, the CDR3 is TGTGCCACTAGAGAGGGAGGGTTCGGGGGCCGCAATTCACCCCTCCACTTT. This chain links TRBV7-2 with TRBJ1-6; a weak D match, TRBD1 (6 bases). The V gene's germline CDR1 is SGHTA and CDR2 FQGNSA. V was trimmed by 10 bases and J by 7 bases, leaving 26 bases between them. CDR3 length: 17 residues.

The CDR3 sequence: CASSVAGTTVNYGYTF. CDR3 nucleotides: TGTGCCAGCAGCGTAGCTGGGACAACCGTTAACTATGGCTACACCTTC. The rearrangement uses TRBV9 and TRBJ1-2; D is perhaps TRBD1 (6 bases). In germline, CDR1 is SGDLS, CDR2 YYNGEE. V was trimmed by 0 bases and J by 1 base, leaving 13 bases between them. This CDR3 is built from 16 residues.

The rearrangement uses TRBV7-9 and TRBJ1-2; D might be TRBD1 (5 bases). Germline CDR1 is SEHNR and CDR2 is FQNEAQ (reference sequence). V was pared by 8 bases and J by 8 bases, with 15 bases between. The length of the CDR3 is 12 residues. CDR3 DNA: TGTGCCAGCTCTTCAGGGCGCAAGGGCTACACCTTC. It translates to CASSSGRKGYTF. The variable domain in full, completed from reference TRBV7-9 and TRBJ1-2, reads DTGVSQNPRHKITKRGQNVTFRCDPISEHNRLYWYRQTLGQGPEFLTYFQNEAQLEKSRLLSDRFSAERPKGSFSTLEIQRTEQGDSAMYLCASSSGRKGYTFGSGTRLTVV.

This chain links TRBV19 with TRBJ1-1; D remains ambiguous. V lost 2 bases to trimming and J lost 9 bases, with 13 bases between them. CDR3 length: 13 amino acids. From germline, CDR1 is LNHDA and CDR2 SQIVND (reference sequence). This chain's CDR3 is CASSISFGRQAFF. As DNA, the CDR3 is TGTGCCAGTAGTATATCTTTTGGGAGACAAGCTTTCTTT.

CDR3 sequence (DNA): TGTGCCAGCAGCCAAAATGCCCGCCAGGCGGGGGTACATGGCTACACCTTC. It yields the protein CASSQNARQAGVHGYTF. V gene TRBV16 combines with J gene TRBJ1-2, with D possibly being TRBD1 (5 bases). The germline V and J ends were trimmed by 2 bases and 6 bases, with 22 bases remaining between them. CDR1 KGHSY and CDR2 FQNENV come from the germline V gene. The CDR3 covers 17 residues.

The chain uses TRBV4-1 and TRBJ1-3; D call uncertain. CDR3 length: 15 residues. Trimming pared 6 bases from V and 0 bases from J, leaving 12 bases between. Germline assignment: CDR1 MGHRA and CDR2 YSYEKL. DNA of the CDR3: TGCGCCAGCAGATTCGACCCGGCCTCTGGAAACACCATATATTTT. Its protein product is CASRFDPASGNTIYF.

This chain links TRBV4-2 with TRBJ1-1; D is undetermined. Germline V CDR1 and CDR2: LGHNA, YNFKEQ. V was trimmed by 1 base and J by 6 bases, leaving 9 bases between them. CDR3 size: 13 residues. CDR3 region: CASSQGGGSEAFF. The CDR3 DNA follows: TGTGCCAGCAGCCAAGGAGGAGGATCTGAAGCTTTCTTT.

As regards this clone: Other DNA variants within this sample encode the same CDR3. V usage is TRBV19 and J usage is TRBJ1-5; D might be TRBD1 (5 bases). Germline assignment: CDR1 LNHDA and CDR2 SQIVND (reference sequence). The CDR3 totals 14 residues. The V and J ends lost 3 bases and 3 bases respectively, with 9 bases between them. CDR3 amino acids: CASSIRDHNQPQHF. CDR3 coding DNA: TGTGCCAGTAGTATCCGGGACCACAATCAGCCCCAGCATTTT. Full variable domain (remainder filled in from reference TRBV19 and TRBJ1-5): DGGITQSPKYLFRKEGQNVTLSCEQNLNHDAMYWYRQDPGQGLRLIYYSQIVNDFQKGDIAEGYSVSREKKESFPLTVTSAQKNPTAFYLCASSIRDHNQPQHFGDGTRLSIL.

The chain recombines TRBV20-1 with TRBJ1-1; 8 bases map to TRBD1. Trimming removed 3 bases from V and 7 bases from J; junction bases left unmatched: 7. Germline loops: CDR1 DFQATT, CDR2 SNEGSKA (reference sequence). The CDR3 extends over 13 amino acids. The CDR3 spells CSASSGGGNEAFF. The CDR3 coding sequence is TGCAGTGCTAGTTCAGGGGGCGGTAATGAAGCTTTCTTT.

This clone was observed a single time. V usage is TRBV5-1 and J usage is TRBJ1-3; D is unresolved. Germline V gene sequence: CDR1 SGHRS, CDR2 YFSETQ. The CDR3 runs 17 residues. Trimming pared 0 bases from V and 1 base from J, leaving 14 bases between. CDR3 in DNA: TGCGCCAGCAGCTTGGCCAATCGAGGGCAGTCTGGAAACACCATATATTTT. Translation gives CASSLANRGQSGNTIYF.

The V and J genes are TRBV3-1 (or the pseudogene TRBV3-2) and TRBJ2-7; TRBD2 matches at 9 bases. The germline V gene encodes CDR1 LGHDT and CDR2 YNNKEL (reference sequence). V shed 0 bases, J shed 3 bases, and the junction held 15 bases outside the gene matches. The length of the CDR3 is 19 residues. Here the CDR3 DNA reads TGTGCCAGCAGCCAAGATCAGGCTAGCGGGACGTCTTTGGTCTACGAGCAGTACTTC. Translation gives CASSQDQASGTSLVYEQYF.

The rearrangement uses TRBV5-6 and TRBJ1-5; no clear D gene. V was shortened by 0 bases and J by 5 bases, with 15 bases between the two germline ends. Germline loops: CDR1 SGHDT, CDR2 YYEEEE. The CDR3 totals 16 residues. The CDR3 DNA is TGTGCCAGCAGCTTGGCCCGGGTAAAAGGGCATCAGCCCCAGCATTTT. This codes for CASSLARVKGHQPQHF.

The V and J genes are TRBV5-4 and TRBJ2-7, with TRBD1 matching 8 bases. The V gene's germline CDR1 is SGHNT and CDR2 YYREEE (reference sequence). V lost 4 bases, J lost 2 bases, and 5 bases stayed unmatched. The CDR3 consists of 14 residues. The CDR3 reads CASSPGGLTYEQYF. The CDR3, as DNA: TGTGCCAGCAGCCCAGGGGGCCTAACCTACGAGCAGTACTTC. Looking up the rest from reference TRBV5-4 and TRBJ2-7 gives the full variable domain: ETGVTQSPTHLIKTRGQQVTLRCSSQSGHNTVSWYQQALGQGPQFIFQYYREEENGRGNFPPRFSGLQFPNYSSELNVNALELDDSALYLCASSPGGLTYEQYFGPGTRLTVT.